A single sample gave rise to the 29 T cell receptor beta chains below, sequenced in a study of control samples from healthy donors and cancer patients. Libraries were prepared by immunoSEQ multiplex PCR; TCRdb keeps only in-frame clonotypes and omits some of them. The sample lists 160,000 or so clones, approximately 90% seen once, with 0.65% to 0.85% in the top ten. The sample comprised blood. The receptors come from a woman younger than 45 in good health.

The CDR3 DNA reads as TGTGCTAGTGGACCCGTAGGGCTAGCGGGAGGGCCGAATTCAGATACGCAGTATTTT. It yields the protein CASGPVGLAGGPNSDTQYF. The rearrangement links TRBV12-5 to TRBJ2-3; 12 bases agree with TRBD2. The CDR3 spans 19 residues. CDR1 is LGHNT and CDR2 is FRNRAP in the germline V gene. V dropped 6 bases and J dropped 4; count of bases not matched to a gene: 17.

This chain links TRBV2 with TRBJ2-3, with 12 positions matching TRBD2. The trim removed 7 bases at V and 3 bases at J, leaving 5 bases unmatched. Germline CDR1 SNHLY, CDR2 FYNNEI. CDR3 length: 15 amino acids. CDR3 sequence (DNA): TGTGCCAGCAACGGACTAGCGGGACGGACAGATACGCAGTATTTT. Translated: CASNGLAGRTDTQYF.

The rearrangement joins TRBV28 to TRBJ1-2; D unclear. V dropped 3 bases and J dropped 7 bases, with 9 bases sitting between them. The CDR3 runs to 12 residues. Germline V gene sequence: CDR1 MDHEN, CDR2 SYDVKM. DNA of the CDR3: TGTGCCAGCAGTTTTGTCGGAACTGGCTACACCTTC. Residues: CASSFVGTGYTF.

CDR3 in DNA: TGTGCCATCAGCGCTAGGGACAGGTCCCCTGGGGCCAACGTCCTGACTTTC. Encoded protein: CAISARDRSPGANVLTF. J is TRBJ2-6 and V is TRBV10-3; TRBD1 matches at 8 bases. The V gene's germline CDR1 is ENHRY and CDR2 SYGVKD. The CDR3 covers 17 residues. Unmatched junction bases numbered 9, after V lost 6 bases and J lost 2 bases.

A single count supports this clone. This sequence joins TRBV27 and TRBJ2-3, with a tentative D call TRBD1 (6 bases). The CDR3 totals 14 residues. V lost 4 bases and J 14 bases, leaving 22 bases between the germline ends. The germline V gene encodes CDR1 MNHEY and CDR2 SMNVEV (reference sequence). This chain's CDR3 is CASSSGVSSSSLYF. The CDR3, as DNA: TGTGCCAGCAGTTCAGGGGTCTCTAGTTCTTCTCTGTATTTT.

The J gene is TRBJ2-2, the V gene TRBV19, with TRBD2 matching over 10 bases. Germline V gives CDR1 LNHDA, CDR2 SQIVND (reference sequence). Trimming removed 1 base from V and 3 bases from J; junction bases left unmatched: 5. There are 17 residues in the CDR3. CDR3: CASSIGSGRAYTGELFF. In DNA form, the CDR3 reads TGTGCCAGTAGTATAGGCAGCGGGAGGGCCTACACCGGGGAGCTGTTTTTT.

This clone has only a few counts. The chain is built from TRBV14 and TRBJ2-7; no clear D gene. Germline CDR1 reads SGHDN; CDR2 reads FVKESK. This CDR3 has 13 residues. V was pared by 6 bases and J by 6 bases, with 15 bases between. CDR3 in DNA: TGTGCCAGCAGGGGTCCGGCATGGGGCGAGCAGTACTTC. Its translation is CASRGPAWGEQYF.

The chain combines TRBV28 with TRBJ1-5; tentatively, D is TRBD1 (6 bases). The V gene lost 7 bases and the J gene lost 6 bases, with 16 bases spanning the gap. This CDR3 comprises 14 residues. Germline values: CDR1 MDHEN, CDR2 SYDVKM. CDR3 coding DNA: TGTGCCAGCAATGACAGGATGGGGCCTCAGCCCCAGCATTTT. Translating gives CASNDRMGPQPQHF.

The J gene is TRBJ2-1, the V gene TRBV19; a weak D match, TRBD2 (5 bases). Germline V gene sequence: CDR1 LNHDA, CDR2 SQIVND (reference sequence). CDR3 length equals 14 residues. V shed 5 bases and J shed 7 bases, with 15 bases lying between them. CDR3 loop: CASSWTGSENEQFF. CDR3 coding DNA: TGTGCCAGTAGTTGGACGGGAAGTGAGAATGAGCAGTTCTTC.

The chain employs TRBV15 and TRBJ1-1, with D perhaps matching TRBD1 (5 bases). This CDR3 spans 15 amino acids. V lost 6 bases to trimming and J lost 0 bases, with 14 bases between them. CDR1 and CDR2 from the germline V gene are LNHNV and YYDKDF (reference sequence). The CDR3 DNA is TGTGCCACCAGTCCTCGGGGCAATTTGAACACTGAAGCTTTCTTT. As protein: CATSPRGNLNTEAFF.

CDR3 sequence: CASSIDRNTEAFF. In DNA, the CDR3 is TGTGCCAGTAGTATCGACAGAAACACTGAAGCTTTCTTT. The chain employs TRBV19 and TRBJ1-1, with D perhaps matching TRBD1 (5 bases). Per germline, CDR1 LNHDA and CDR2 SQIVND (reference sequence). V gave up 3 bases and J gave up 2 bases, with 7 bases separating them. The CDR3 contains 13 residues.

For the CDR3, the DNA is TGTGCCAGCAGTTCATCCAGTATCCCTTACGAGCAGTACTTC. Amino acids: CASSSSSIPYEQYF. V gene TRBV28 combines with J gene TRBJ2-7; D call uncertain. The V gene lost 4 bases and the J gene lost 4 bases, with 14 bases spanning the gap. Germline V gives CDR1 MDHEN, CDR2 SYDVKM. The CDR3 consists of 14 residues.

The rearrangement uses TRBV4-1 and TRBJ1-5, with D uncertain. This CDR3 has 18 amino acids. Germline CDR1 reads MGHRA; CDR2 reads YSYEKL. Between the trimmed V and J ends, which lost 4 bases and 2 bases, there was a span of 21 bases. CDR3 DNA sequence: TGCGCCAGCAGCCCTTATCCGAATGACATCCTTCGCAATCAGCCCCAGCATTTT. This sequence encodes CASSPYPNDILRNQPQHF.

V usage is TRBV4-1 and J usage is TRBJ2-4; no clear D gene. V shed 2 bases and J shed 4 bases, with 12 bases lying between them. Germline CDR1 is MGHRA and CDR2 is YSYEKL. The CDR3 is made up of 15 amino acids. CDR3 DNA sequence: TGCGCCAGCAGCCAAATTGGGTTGGGGAAAAACATTCAGTACTTC. It encodes CASSQIGLGKNIQYF.

There are a few counts of this clone. The CDR3 DNA follows: TGTGCCACCAGTGACGGGACAGACTACAATGAGCAGTTCTTC. Its protein is CATSDGTDYNEQFF. The rearrangement links TRBV24-1 to TRBJ2-1, with 7 bases identical to TRBD1. This CDR3 is 14 amino acids long. The ends lost 4 bases at V and 3 bases at J; junction bases unmatched: 2. Germline-derived CDR1 and CDR2 are KGHDR and SFDVKD.

The chain carries TRBV10-3 and TRBJ2-1, with D unclear. Germline loops: CDR1 ENHRY, CDR2 SYGVKD. The length of the CDR3 is 14 residues. V gave up 6 bases and J gave up 6 bases, with 15 bases separating them. CDR3 DNA sequence: TGTGCCATCAGCGCGACCAGCTTAGGCAATGAGCAGTTCTTC. Translating it yields CAISATSLGNEQFF.

This chain joins TRBV7-6 and TRBJ2-2, with 10 bases identical to TRBD1. Looked up from germline, CDR1 is SGHVS and CDR2 is FNYEAQ. The V gene end was trimmed by 1 base and the J gene end by 4 bases; junction bases not matched to a gene: 3. This CDR3 spans 16 amino acids. The CDR3 DNA reads TGTGCCAGCAGCTTAGTGGGACAGGGGAGCACCGGGGAGCTGTTTTTT. Its protein product is CASSLVGQGSTGELFF.

V usage is TRBV3-1 (or the pseudogene TRBV3-2) and J usage is TRBJ2-6; 7 positions match TRBD1. Unmatched junction bases numbered 11, after V lost 4 bases and J lost 2 bases. There are 18 residues in the CDR3. The V gene's germline CDR1 is LGHDT and CDR2 YNNKEL (reference sequence). CDR3: CASSRYPTGRAGANVLTF. CDR3 DNA sequence: TGTGCCAGCAGCCGATATCCGACAGGGCGGGCTGGGGCCAACGTCCTGACTTTC.

V is TRBV7-5 and J is TRBJ2-7; the table's D call, TRBD2, was not checked against the DNA. TRBV7-5 is tagged as a pseudogene. The CDR3 is made up of 16 amino acids. The CDR3 sequence is CVRSATNPGTDYEQYF. CDR3 coding DNA: TGTGTCAGAAGCGCGACTAACCCCGGGACTGACTACGAGCAGTACTTC.

The J gene is TRBJ2-1, the V gene TRBV10-3, with TRBD2 matching 8 bases. CDR3 size: 15 residues. Per the germline V gene, CDR1 is ENHRY and CDR2 is SYGVKD. V was pared by 4 bases and J by 3 bases, with 5 bases of the junction left unmatched. The CDR3 sequence is CAISGAGANYNEQFF. The CDR3 nucleotides read TGTGCCATCAGTGGAGCGGGAGCGAACTACAATGAGCAGTTCTTC.

The chain joins TRBV12-5 to TRBJ2-1, with 9 nucleotides matching TRBD2. The CDR3 has 15 amino acids. With V trimmed by 9 bases and J by 6 bases, 12 bases remained unmatched. Germline V gene lookup returns CDR1 LGHNT and CDR2 FRNRAP. CDR3 DNA: TGTGCTAGCGGAGTCGACGTAGCGGGAGTCAATGAGCAGTTCTTC. Its translation is CASGVDVAGVNEQFF.

The V and J genes are TRBV20-1 and TRBJ1-2; no clear D. V shed 5 bases and J shed 3 bases, with 7 bases lying between them. The germline V gene encodes CDR1 DFQATT and CDR2 SNEGSKA (reference sequence). The CDR3 covers 11 residues. In DNA form, the CDR3 reads TGCAGTGCTCAGTCGGACTATGGCTACACCTTC. Its protein is CSAQSDYGYTF.

The chain is built from TRBV6-5 and TRBJ2-7; TRBD1 matches at 9 bases. The V gene's germline CDR1 is MNHEY and CDR2 SVGAGI. V shed 5 bases, J shed 4 bases, and the junction held 6 bases outside the gene matches. The CDR3 is 14 residues long. The CDR3 coding sequence is TGTGCCAGCAGTAATACAGGGGGCGGATACGAGCAGTACTTC. Residues: CASSNTGGGYEQYF.

J is TRBJ2-2 and V is TRBV9; no definite D call. CDR1 SGDLS and CDR2 YYNGEE come from the germline V gene. The length of the CDR3 is 11 residues. The V end was cut by 4 bases, the J end by 2 bases, with 0 bases between. The CDR3 loop is CASSNTGELFF. The CDR3 DNA follows: TGTGCCAGCAGCAACACCGGGGAGCTGTTTTTT.

CDR3 sequence: CASSYGLTSGLYNEQFF. The CDR3 DNA reads TGTGCCAGCAGTTACGGGCTGACTAGCGGGCTTTACAATGAGCAGTTCTTC. This sequence joins TRBV6-2 or TRBV6-3 and TRBJ2-1; 10 nucleotides line up with TRBD2. This CDR3 has 17 amino acids. Germline values: CDR1 MNHEY, CDR2 SVGEGT. V lost 2 bases to trimming and J lost 4 bases; unmatched junction nucleotides: 8.

The V and J genes are TRBV11-2 and TRBJ2-7; TRBD2 agrees at 9 bases. CDR3 length: 14 residues. V was pared by 1 base and J by 2 bases, with 0 bases of the junction left unmatched. Germline V gene data show CDR1 as SGHAT and CDR2 as FQNNGV. This CDR3 is CASSLVAGAYEQYF. In nucleotides, the CDR3 is TGTGCCAGCAGCTTAGTAGCGGGGGCCTACGAGCAGTACTTC.

V and J are TRBV5-1 and TRBJ1-1; 7 nucleotides match TRBD1. The V gene end was trimmed by 4 bases and the J gene end by 1 base; junction bases not matched to a gene: 4. The CDR3 is 14 amino acids. Germline lookup yields CDR1 SGHRS and CDR2 YFSETQ. The CDR3 loop reads CASSQGTANTEAFF. The CDR3 DNA reads as TGCGCCAGCAGCCAGGGGACAGCGAACACTGAAGCTTTCTTT.

The chain recombines TRBV7-9 with TRBJ2-3; 7 bases match TRBD2. The ends lost 1 base at V and 0 bases at J; junction bases unmatched: 4. CDR3 length equals 16 residues. Germline CDR1 SEHNR, CDR2 FQNEAQ (reference sequence). CDR3 DNA sequence: TGTGCCAGCAGCTTAGGGCTAGCGGTAAGCACAGATACGCAGTATTTT. Protein sequence: CASSLGLAVSTDTQYF.

The chain is built from TRBV5-4 and TRBJ2-4, with 12 bases lining up with TRBD1. V lost 4 bases, J lost 0 bases, and 8 bases stayed unmatched. The CDR3 consists of 18 residues. Germline V gene lookup returns CDR1 SGHNT and CDR2 YYREEE (reference sequence). CDR3 coding DNA: TGTGCCAGCAGCAGAACCGGGACAGGGGGCGCAGCCAAAAACATTCAGTACTTC. Its protein product is CASSRTGTGGAAKNIQYF. The whole variable domain, filled in from reference TRBV5-4 and TRBJ2-4, reads ETGVTQSPTHLIKTRGQQVTLRCSSQSGHNTVSWYQQALGQGPQFIFQYYREEENGRGNFPPRFSGLQFPNYSSELNVNALELDDSALYLCASSRTGTGGAAKNIQYFGAGTRLSVL.